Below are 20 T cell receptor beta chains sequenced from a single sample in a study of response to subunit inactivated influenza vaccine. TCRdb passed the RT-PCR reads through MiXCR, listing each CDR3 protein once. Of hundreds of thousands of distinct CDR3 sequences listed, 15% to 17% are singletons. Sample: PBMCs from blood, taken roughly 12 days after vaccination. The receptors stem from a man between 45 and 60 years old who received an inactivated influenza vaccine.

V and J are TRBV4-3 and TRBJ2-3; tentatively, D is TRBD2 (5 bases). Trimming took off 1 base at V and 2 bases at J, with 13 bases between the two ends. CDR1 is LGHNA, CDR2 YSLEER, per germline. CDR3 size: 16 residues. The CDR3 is CASSQGGSPSTDTQYF. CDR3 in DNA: TGCGCCAGCAGCCAAGGCGGGTCTCCCTCCACAGATACGCAGTATTTT.

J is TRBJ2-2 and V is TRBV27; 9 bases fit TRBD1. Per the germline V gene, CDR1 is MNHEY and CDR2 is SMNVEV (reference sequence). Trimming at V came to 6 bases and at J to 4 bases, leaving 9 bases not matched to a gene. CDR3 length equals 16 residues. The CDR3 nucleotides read TGTGCCAGCAGCAACCCGCGGGACAGGGTCACCGGGGAGCTGTTTTTT. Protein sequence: CASSNPRDRVTGELFF.

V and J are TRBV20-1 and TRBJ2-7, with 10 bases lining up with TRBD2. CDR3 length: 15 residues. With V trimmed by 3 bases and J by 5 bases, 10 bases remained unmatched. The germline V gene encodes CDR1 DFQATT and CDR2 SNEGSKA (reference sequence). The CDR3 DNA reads TGCAGTGCTAGCCTCCCGGGACTAGCGTCCGACGAGCAGTACTTC. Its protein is CSASLPGLASDEQYF.

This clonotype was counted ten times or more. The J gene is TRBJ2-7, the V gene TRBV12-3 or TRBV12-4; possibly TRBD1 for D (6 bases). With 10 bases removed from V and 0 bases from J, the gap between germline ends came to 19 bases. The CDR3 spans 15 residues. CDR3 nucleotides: TGTGCCACTCGCTCGGGACACGGGTCCTCCTACGAGCAGTACTTC. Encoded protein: CATRSGHGSSYEQYF.

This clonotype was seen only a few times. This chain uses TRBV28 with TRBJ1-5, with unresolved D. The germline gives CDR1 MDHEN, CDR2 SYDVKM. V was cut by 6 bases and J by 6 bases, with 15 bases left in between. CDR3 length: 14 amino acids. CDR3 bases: TGTGCCAGCAGCCAAGGCGGGTCGGGTCAGCCCCAGCATTTT. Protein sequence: CASSQGGSGQPQHF.

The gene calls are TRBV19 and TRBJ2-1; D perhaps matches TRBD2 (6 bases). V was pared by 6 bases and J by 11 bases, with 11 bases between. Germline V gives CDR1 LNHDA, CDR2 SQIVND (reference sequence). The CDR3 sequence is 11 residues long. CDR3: CASSQRGKQFF. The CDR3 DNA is TGTGCCAGTAGCCAGCGCGGGAAGCAGTTCTTC.

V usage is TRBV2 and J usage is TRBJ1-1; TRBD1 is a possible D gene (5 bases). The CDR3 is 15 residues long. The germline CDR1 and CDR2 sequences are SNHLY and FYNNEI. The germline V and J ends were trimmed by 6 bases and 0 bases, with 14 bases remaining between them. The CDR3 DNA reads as TGTGCCAGCAGCGCCGCAGGGTTAGTGAACACTGAAGCTTTCTTT. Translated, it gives CASSAAGLVNTEAFF.

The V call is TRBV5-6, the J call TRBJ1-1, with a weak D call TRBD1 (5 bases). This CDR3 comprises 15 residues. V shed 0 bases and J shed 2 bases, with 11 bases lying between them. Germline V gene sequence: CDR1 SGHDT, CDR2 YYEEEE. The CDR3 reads CASSLGLDSNTEAFF. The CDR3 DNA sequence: TGTGCCAGCAGCTTGGGGTTAGACAGTAACACTGAAGCTTTCTTT.

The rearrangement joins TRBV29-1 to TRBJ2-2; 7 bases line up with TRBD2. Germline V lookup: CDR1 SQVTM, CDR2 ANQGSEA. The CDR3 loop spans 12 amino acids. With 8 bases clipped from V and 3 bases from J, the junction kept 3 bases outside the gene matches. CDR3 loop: CSLRGDTGELFF. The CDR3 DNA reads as TGCAGCCTCCGGGGGGACACCGGGGAGCTGTTTTTT.

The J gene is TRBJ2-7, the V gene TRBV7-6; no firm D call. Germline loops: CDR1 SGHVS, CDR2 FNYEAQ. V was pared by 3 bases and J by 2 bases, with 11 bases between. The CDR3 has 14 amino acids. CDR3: CASSLNGPTYEQYF. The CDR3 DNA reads TGTGCCAGCAGCTTGAACGGGCCGACCTACGAGCAGTACTTC. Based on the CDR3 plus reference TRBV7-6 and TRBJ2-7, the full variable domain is GAGVSQSPRYKVTKRGQDVALRCDPISGHVSLYWYRQALGQGPEFLTYFNYEAQQDKSGLPNDRFSAERPEGSISTLTIQRTEQRDSAMYRCASSLNGPTYEQYFGPGTRLTVT.

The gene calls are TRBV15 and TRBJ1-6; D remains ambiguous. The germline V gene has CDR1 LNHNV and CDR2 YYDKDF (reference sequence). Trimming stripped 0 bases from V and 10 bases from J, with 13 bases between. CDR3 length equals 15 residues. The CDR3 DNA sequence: TGTGCCACCAGCAGAGATTTTGACCTTTCCTCACCCCTCCACTTT. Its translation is CATSRDFDLSSPLHF.

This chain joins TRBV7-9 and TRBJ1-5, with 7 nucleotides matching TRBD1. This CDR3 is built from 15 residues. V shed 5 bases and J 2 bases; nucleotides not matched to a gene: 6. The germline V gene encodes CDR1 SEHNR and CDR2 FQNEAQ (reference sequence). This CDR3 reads CASSRGQVGNQPQHF. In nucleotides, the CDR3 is TGTGCCAGCAGCCGCGGACAGGTTGGCAATCAGCCCCAGCATTTT.

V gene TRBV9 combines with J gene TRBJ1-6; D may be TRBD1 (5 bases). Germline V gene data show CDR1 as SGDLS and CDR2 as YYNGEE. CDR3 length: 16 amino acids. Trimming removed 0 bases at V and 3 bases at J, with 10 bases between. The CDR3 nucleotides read TGTGCCAGCAGCGTAGCTGCGGGGCTCTATAATTCACCCCTCCACTTT. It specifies CASSVAAGLYNSPLHF.

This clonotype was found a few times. Here the CDR3 DNA reads TGTGCCAGCAGTTTTGGGGATGCCAGAGGGCGGGCGCAGTATTTT. Translation: CASSFGDARGRAQYF. V gene TRBV28 combines with J gene TRBJ2-3, with TRBD2 as a possible D gene (5 bases). The CDR3 extends over 15 amino acids. Deletions cut 3 bases from V and 10 bases from J, with 20 bases between. The germline V gene has CDR1 MDHEN and CDR2 SYDVKM.

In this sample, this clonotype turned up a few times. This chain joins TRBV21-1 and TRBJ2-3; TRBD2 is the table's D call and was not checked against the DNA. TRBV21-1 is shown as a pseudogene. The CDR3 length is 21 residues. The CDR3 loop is CASSSDRTPGTSGKCTDTQYF. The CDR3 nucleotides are TGTGCCAGCAGCTCCGACAGGACCCCCGGGACTAGCGGGAAATGCACAGATACGCAGTATTTT.

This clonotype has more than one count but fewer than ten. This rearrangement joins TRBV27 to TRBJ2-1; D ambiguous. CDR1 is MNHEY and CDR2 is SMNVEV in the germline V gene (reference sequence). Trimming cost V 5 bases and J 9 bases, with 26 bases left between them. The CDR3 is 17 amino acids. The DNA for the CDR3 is TGTGCCAGCAGTAACCGTGTGACACGGAGATTTTCAATTGAGCAGTTCTTC. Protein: CASSNRVTRRFSIEQFF.

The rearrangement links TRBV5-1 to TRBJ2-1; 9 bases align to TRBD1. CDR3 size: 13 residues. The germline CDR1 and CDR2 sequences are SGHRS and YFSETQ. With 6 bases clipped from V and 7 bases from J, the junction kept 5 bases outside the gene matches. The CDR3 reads CASTQQGANEQFF. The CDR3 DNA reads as TGCGCCAGCACCCAACAGGGGGCAAATGAGCAGTTCTTC.

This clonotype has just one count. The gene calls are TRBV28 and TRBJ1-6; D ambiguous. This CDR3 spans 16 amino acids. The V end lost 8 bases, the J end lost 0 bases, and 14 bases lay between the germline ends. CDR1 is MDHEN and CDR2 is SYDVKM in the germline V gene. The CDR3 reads CASGNGGSSYNSPLHF. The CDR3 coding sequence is TGTGCCAGCGGAAATGGAGGGAGCTCCTATAATTCACCCCTCCACTTT.

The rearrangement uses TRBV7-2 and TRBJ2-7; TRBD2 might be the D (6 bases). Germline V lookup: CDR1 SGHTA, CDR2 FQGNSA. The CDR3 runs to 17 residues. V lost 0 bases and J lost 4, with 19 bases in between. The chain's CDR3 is CASSLAGGSGVPYEQYF. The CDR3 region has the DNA TGTGCCAGCAGCTTAGCAGGCGGGTCGGGGGTTCCGTACGAGCAGTACTTC.

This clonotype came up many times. The CDR3 reads CASSRGGGSYNEQFF. CDR3 DNA: TGTGCCAGCAGCCGCGGGGGGGGCTCCTACAATGAGCAGTTCTTC. The chain combines TRBV7-2 with TRBJ2-1; 9 bases agree with TRBD2. The V gene end was trimmed by 5 bases and the J gene end by 0 bases; junction bases not matched to a gene: 2. In germline, CDR1 is SGHTA, CDR2 FQGNSA. This CDR3 region has 15 residues.